The 22 T cell receptor beta chains below were found in one sample sequenced in a study of T cell repertoires in cytomegalovirus infection. A single record per CDR3 protein comes from TCRdb applying MiXCR to the reads. The repertoire holds around 260,000 distinct CDR3 sequences, more than 20% seen once, with more than 11% in the top ten. The specimen sequenced was PBMCs. The receptors come from a human donor in good health (CMV status not recorded). Some clones in this sample may be carry-over from other donors' samples.

This clonotype showed up many times. The chain recombines TRBV7-2 with TRBJ1-5; the D is unclear. V lost 5 bases to trimming and J lost 2 bases, with 13 bases between them. Germline V gene sequence: CDR1 SGHTA, CDR2 FQGNSA. The CDR3 sequence is 15 residues long. CDR3 sequence (DNA): TGTGCCAGCAGCCCCGGAGTCGCAGGCAATCAGCCCCAGCATTTT. Its protein product is CASSPGVAGNQPQHF.

The chain joins TRBV28 to TRBJ1-5; possibly TRBD1 for D (6 bases). Germline CDR1 reads MDHEN; CDR2 reads SYDVKM. Trimming took 6 bases from V and 6 from J, leaving 9 bases between them. CDR3 size: 12 residues. The CDR3 reads CASSTGSQPQHF. CDR3 DNA: TGTGCCAGCAGCACAGGGTCTCAGCCCCAGCATTTT.

The sample holds a few counts of this clonotype. The V gene is TRBV18, the J gene TRBJ2-7, with 9 bases fitting TRBD1. The germline gives CDR1 KGHSH, CDR2 LQKENI. With 1 base clipped from V and 0 bases from J, the junction kept 7 bases outside the gene matches. CDR3 length: 17 residues. DNA for the CDR3: TGTGCCAGCTCACCACGCCCTACAGGGGGCTACTCCTACGAGCAGTACTTC. Translating it yields CASSPRPTGGYSYEQYF.

The chain is built from TRBV6-4 and TRBJ1-2; D is uncertain. V was trimmed by 9 bases and J by 6 bases, leaving 14 bases between them. The germline V gene has CDR1 MRHNA and CDR2 SNTAGT. The CDR3 contains 12 residues. The CDR3 DNA reads TGTGCCAGTTTCGGGGTCTACCATGGCTACACCTTC. Its translation is CASFGVYHGYTF.

V is TRBV6-2 or TRBV6-3 and J is TRBJ2-7; D not resolved. Trimming cost V 7 bases and J 2 bases, with 15 bases left between them. CDR1 and CDR2 from the germline V gene are MNHEY and SVGEGT. This CDR3 spans 14 amino acids. CDR3 in amino acids: CASTTPGLPYEQYF. The CDR3 DNA sequence: TGTGCCAGCACTACCCCCGGTCTACCCTACGAGCAGTACTTC.

This clonotype has a handful of counts. The gene calls are TRBV28 and TRBJ1-2; possibly TRBD1 for D (5 bases). V was trimmed by 6 bases and J by 0 bases, leaving 11 bases between them. The CDR3 length is 14 residues. CDR1 and CDR2 from the germline V gene are MDHEN and SYDVKM. CDR3 in DNA: TGTGCCAGCAGGGCAGGACATACTAACTATGGCTACACCTTC. As protein: CASRAGHTNYGYTF.

The sample holds a few counts of this clonotype. The V and J genes are TRBV9 and TRBJ2-7, with 7 bases matching TRBD2. CDR1 and CDR2 from the germline V gene are SGDLS and YYNGEE. The V segment lost 4 bases and the J segment 0 bases; nucleotides outside the gene matches: 7. This CDR3 spans 15 amino acids. Here the CDR3 reads CASSTRDYTSYEQYF. The CDR3 nucleotides are TGTGCCAGCAGCACGAGGGACTATACCTCCTACGAGCAGTACTTC.

This clonotype was seen a handful of times. The chain carries TRBV5-1 and TRBJ1-6; 12 positions agree with TRBD1. Trimming removed 3 bases from V and 6 bases from J; junction bases left unmatched: 10. Germline V CDR1 and CDR2: SGHRS, YFSETQ. The CDR3 loop spans 18 amino acids. In DNA form, the CDR3 reads TGCGCCAGCAGCTCGGGACAGGGGGCGACTGGCGGTAATTCACCCCTCCACTTT. Protein sequence: CASSSGQGATGGNSPLHF.

The chain employs TRBV12-3 or TRBV12-4 and TRBJ1-1; TRBD1 matches at 9 bases. After removal of 6 bases from V and 4 bases from J, the junction contained 9 bases not matched to a gene. This CDR3 spans 15 amino acids. DNA for the CDR3: TGTGCCAGCAGACCGAACAGGGGGCGCAGCACTGAAGCTTTCTTT. It is translated as CASRPNRGRSTEAFF.

The V call is TRBV12-3 or TRBV12-4, the J call TRBJ2-3; TRBD2 might be the D (7 bases). With 5 bases removed from V and 13 bases from J, the gap between germline ends came to 16 bases. The CDR3 covers 12 residues. This CDR3 is CASSASRGAKYF. DNA of the CDR3: TGTGCCAGCAGTGCGAGCCGGGGGGCGAAGTATTTT.

This chain uses TRBV19 with TRBJ2-5, with 10 bases identical to TRBD1. V lost 5 bases and J lost 5; bases outside the gene matches: 8. Germline V gene data show CDR1 as LNHDA and CDR2 as SQIVND (reference sequence). This CDR3 contains 15 residues. This CDR3 reads CASSAEGQGLETQYF. Written as DNA, the CDR3 is TGTGCCAGTAGTGCGGAGGGACAGGGGCTGGAGACCCAGTACTTC.

The CDR3 loop reads CASSEAGQNTDTQYF. As DNA, the CDR3 is TGTGCCAGCAGTGAAGCGGGACAAAACACAGATACGCAGTATTTT. V and J are TRBV2 and TRBJ2-3; D possibly corresponds to TRBD1 (6 bases). CDR3 length: 15 residues. The germline V and J ends were trimmed by 0 bases and 2 bases, with 9 bases remaining between them. CDR1 is SNHLY, CDR2 FYNNEI, per germline.

In its sample, this clonotype was seen many times. This sequence joins TRBV7-2 and TRBJ1-3; D is ambiguous. The V end lost 5 bases, the J end lost 0 bases, and 17 bases lay between the germline ends. Germline-derived CDR1 and CDR2 are SGHTA and FQGNSA. The CDR3 is 17 amino acids. The CDR3 DNA is TGTGCCAGCAGCCCCCAATTAAGACCTTCCTCTGGAAACACCATATATTTT. It specifies CASSPQLRPSSGNTIYF.

This clonotype was observed many times. This chain uses TRBV7-2 with TRBJ1-6; the D is unclear. The CDR3 covers 14 residues. CDR1 and CDR2 (germline): SGHTA, FQGNSA. V was shortened by 2 bases and J by 5 bases, with 7 bases between the two germline ends. This CDR3 is CASSLRSDNSPLHF. For the CDR3, the DNA is TGTGCCAGCAGCTTAAGGTCGGATAATTCACCCCTCCACTTT.

The chain couples TRBV7-2 to TRBJ1-5; 9 positions match TRBD1. The ends lost 5 bases at V and 7 bases at J; junction bases unmatched: 6. The CDR3 covers 14 residues. Germline V gene data show CDR1 as SGHTA and CDR2 as FQGNSA. Here the CDR3 DNA reads TGTGCCAGCAGCATCGGACAGGGGAACCAGCCCCAGCATTTT. Protein: CASSIGQGNQPQHF.

This clonotype was counted only a few times. The V and J genes are TRBV12-5 and TRBJ2-3, with D uncertain. Deletions cut 0 bases from V and 7 bases from J, with 17 bases between. CDR1 and CDR2 from the germline V gene are LGHNT and FRNRAP. CDR3 length: 16 amino acids. The CDR3 DNA sequence: TGTGCTAGTGGTTTGGTAGTTTCGAGTGGTGGGAATACGCAGTATTTT. It codes for CASGLVVSSGGNTQYF.

This rearrangement joins TRBV12-3 or TRBV12-4 to TRBJ1-2; 7 nucleotides line up with TRBD1. The CDR3 has 13 amino acids. V lost 6 bases and J lost 4; bases outside the gene matches: 5. The CDR3 here is CASSRGGGYGYTF. The CDR3 DNA reads TGTGCCAGCAGCCGAGGGGGCGGCTATGGCTACACCTTC.

The chain carries TRBV6-5 and TRBJ2-5; 8 nucleotides align to TRBD2. In germline, CDR1 is MNHEY, CDR2 SVGAGI. Trimming removed 6 bases from V and 0 bases from J; junction bases left unmatched: 15. The CDR3 spans 18 residues. For the CDR3, the DNA is TGTGCCAGCAGACCACGTCCCCCACTAGCGGATTACCAAGAGACCCAGTACTTC. Translation: CASRPRPPLADYQETQYF.

This clonotype occurred many times. CDR3 bases: TGTGCCAGCAGCTTAGCACTAGCGGGAACTGAGACCCAGTACTTC. Amino acids: CASSLALAGTETQYF. The rearrangement joins TRBV7-2 to TRBJ2-5, with 10 positions matching TRBD2. V lost 0 bases and J lost 5; bases outside the gene matches: 3. CDR3 length: 15 residues. In germline, CDR1 is SGHTA, CDR2 FQGNSA.

This clonotype has at least ten counts. The chain carries TRBV24-1 and TRBJ1-5; the match to TRBD1 covers 11 bases. V was pared by 4 bases and J by 7 bases, with 11 bases of the junction left unmatched. Per the germline V gene, CDR1 is KGHDR and CDR2 is SFDVKD. The CDR3 totals 17 residues. The CDR3 loop reads CATSEGRGQGAGQPQHF. For the CDR3, the DNA is TGTGCCACCAGTGAGGGTAGAGGACAGGGGGCTGGGCAGCCCCAGCATTTT.

The chain carries TRBV6-2 or TRBV6-3 and TRBJ2-1, with TRBD1 matching over 7 bases. J gave up 8 bases and V 7 bases, and 11 bases lay outside the gene matches. The CDR3 is 14 residues long. Germline V gene sequence: CDR1 MNHEY, CDR2 SVGEGT. CDR3: CASTPRVGGDEQFF. As DNA, the CDR3 is TGTGCCAGCACCCCCCGAGTAGGGGGCGATGAGCAGTTCTTC.

The chain is built from TRBV19 and TRBJ1-1, with D unresolved. Germline lookup yields CDR1 LNHDA and CDR2 SQIVND (reference sequence). This CDR3 spans 14 amino acids. V shed 5 bases and J shed 0 bases, with 10 bases lying between them. Here the CDR3 reads CASSVTFMNTEAFF. The CDR3 DNA follows: TGTGCCAGTAGTGTGACGTTTATGAACACTGAAGCTTTCTTT.